A selection of T cell receptor beta chains follows, all from one sample in a study of blood T cell repertoires in COVID-19. The assay was immunoSEQ multiplex PCR, and TCRdb's table has in-frame clones only and misses some. The sample yields 45,000 to 70,000 clones, roughly 87% seen once. The sequenced sample was peripheral blood. The origin of the receptors is a woman of 80 years or more with COVID-19, enrolled during active disease. The CDR3 runs from the conserved cysteine through the conserved F or W. The order of the fields is V gene, clone size, J gene, D gene, CDR3 DNA, CDR3 protein. A D gene is named only where the DNA matches it firmly. Expanded clones are given a class, and other clones once, few, many or no size at all.

>TRBV5-4|few|TRBJ2-1|.
TGTGCCAGCAGCTCGAATCAGGGCCCTCCTATCAATGAGCAGTTCTTC
CASSSNQGPPINEQFF
>TRBV7-9|.|TRBJ2-1|.
TGTGCCAGCAGCTACCCGACGGGACGGGGGAGCTCCTACAATGAGCAGTTCTTC
CASSYPTGRGSSYNEQFF
>TRBV19|.|TRBJ2-4|.
TGTGCCAGCGGGACATTCGCCAAAAACATTCAGTACTTC
CASGTFAKNIQYF
>TRBV18|.|TRBJ2-7|.
TGTGCCAGCACTTCCCCAGGGACCTACGAGCAGTACTTC
CASTSPGTYEQYF
>TRBV2|.|TRBJ2-6|.
TGTGCCAGCAGTGCGGGGGTTGGGCTCTCTGGGGCCAACGTCCTGACTTTC
CASSAGVGLSGANVLTF
>TRBV7-3|.|TRBJ2-3|TRBD2
TGTGCCAGCAGCTTACTAGCGGGGACAGATACGCAGTATTTT
CASSLLAGTDTQYF
>TRBV24-1|few|TRBJ2-2|TRBD1
TGTGCCACCAGTGCCCAGACAGGGTCGGGCACCGGGGAGCTGTTTTTT
CATSAQTGSGTGELFF
>TRBV27|.|TRBJ1-2|.
TGTGCCAGCAGTAGGAGCGGATCTAACTATGGCTACACCTTC
CASSRSGSNYGYTF
>TRBV2|once|TRBJ1-5|.
TGTGCCAGCAGTCCGGAGCGAAAGCCCCAGCATTTT
CASSPERKPQHF
>TRBV14|.|TRBJ1-1|.
TGTGCCAGCAGCCAAGATTGGCCCGCCAAAGCTTTCTTT
CASSQDWPAKAFF
>TRBV20-1|.|TRBJ1-1|.
TGCAGTGCTAGTAGGAGGAACACTGAAGCTTTCTTT
CSASRRNTEAFF
>TRBV19|once|TRBJ1-3|TRBD1
TGTGCCAGTAGGACAGGGCTCTCTGGAAACACCATATATTTT
CASRTGLSGNTIYF
>TRBV10-1|.|TRBJ2-5|TRBD2
TGCGCCAGCAGTTGGCTTCCTAGCGGGGGGGAACACCAAGAGACCCAGTACTTC
CASSWLPSGGEHQETQYF
>TRBV6-6|.|TRBJ2-7|.
TGTGCCAGCAGCCTCTGGCCAGACGAGCAGTACTTC
CASSLWPDEQYF
>TRBV6-5|.|TRBJ2-5|.
TGTGCCAGCAACGGAGGAGGGATCCAAGAGACCCAGTACTTC
CASNGGGIQETQYF
>TRBV5-6|.|TRBJ2-3|TRBD2
TGTGCCAGCAGCTTGGTCGGCGGGGGTGAGGCAGATACGCAGTATTTT
CASSLVGGGEADTQYF
>TRBV19|.|TRBJ2-1|TRBD2
TGTGCCAGTAGTTCACCCCTAGCGGGCGTTACTGGTTTCTACAATGAGCAGTTCTTC
CASSSPLAGVTGFYNEQFF
>TRBV14|once|TRBJ2-3|TRBD2
TGTGCCAGCAGCCCAGCGGGGGGGCTTAGGACGCAGTATTTT
CASSPAGGLRTQYF
>TRBV7-8|.|TRBJ2-3|.
TGTGCCAGCAGCTTAGAAAGGGGACTCACAGATACGCAGTATTTT
CASSLERGLTDTQYF
>TRBV28|.|TRBJ1-1|.
.
CASAVPAPGLAFF
>TRBV30|.|TRBJ1-3|TRBD1
TGTGCCTGGTGCCCTGGGGGACAGGGGGCTGGAAACACCATATATTTT
CAWCPGGQGAGNTIYF
>TRBV9|.|TRBJ2-5|TRBD2
TGTGCCAGCAGCGAGGCTAGCGGGGTGCAAGAGACCCAGTACTTC
CASSEASGVQETQYF
>TRBV11-2|.|TRBJ2-1|.
TGTGCCAGCAGCTTGTTGATTGGCCATGAGCAGTTCTTC
CASSLLIGHEQFF
>TRBV11-3|.|TRBJ1-1|.
TGTGCCAGCAGCTTACATGCAGGGCGGGAAGCTTTCTTT
CASSLHAGREAFF
>TRBV6-6|once|TRBJ2-2|TRBD1
TGTGCCAGCAGTACGACAGGGGTCGGCACCGGGGAGCTGTTTTTT
CASSTTGVGTGELFF
>TRBV19|.|TRBJ1-1|.
TGTGCCAGTAGTATTATCTGGGCAGGGATGGACACTGAAGCTTTCTTT
CASSIIWAGMDTEAFF